The 5 T cell receptor beta chains below were found in one sample sequenced in a study of chronic HIV infection and antiretroviral therapy. TCRdb independently ran MiXCR on the 5' RACE reads; one entry per CDR3 protein. The sample has 40,000 to 50,000 distinct CDR3 sequences, about 18% seen once; the top ten hold roughly 3%. Sequenced input: peripheral blood. The source is an adult who had HIV and had not received antiretroviral therapy, or was an uninfected healthy control (not recorded which).

Only a few counts were recorded for this clonotype. CDR3 protein: CASSIGQGINEQFF. In DNA form, the CDR3 reads TGTGCCAGCAGCATAGGACAGGGGATCAATGAGCAGTTCTTC. This sequence joins TRBV12-3 or TRBV12-4 and TRBJ2-1, with 9 bases identical to TRBD1. The CDR3 sequence is 14 residues long. V gave up 6 bases and J gave up 6 bases; unmatched junction bases: 6.

This clonotype was detected only a few times. The chain employs TRBV12-3 or TRBV12-4 and TRBJ1-5; no clear D gene. The CDR3 is 14 residues long. V lost 5 bases, J lost 1 base, and 9 bases lay in between. The CDR3 sequence: CASSTLISNQPQHF. CDR3 in DNA: TGTGCCAGCAGTACTCTGATCAGCAATCAGCCCCAGCATTTT.

This clonotype was counted a few times. The chain couples TRBV12-3 or TRBV12-4 to TRBJ1-5, with D uncertain. This CDR3 region has 16 residues. The V end lost 1 base, the J end lost 5 bases, and 15 bases lay between the germline ends. The CDR3 here is CASSLGHSGSHQPQHF. The CDR3 region has the DNA TGTGCCAGCAGTTTAGGACACTCCGGGAGCCATCAGCCCCAGCATTTT.

The chain links TRBV5-1 to TRBJ2-7; possibly TRBD1 for D (5 bases). Germline V CDR1 and CDR2: SGHRS, YFSETQ. The CDR3 has 17 amino acids. The V gene lost 0 bases and the J gene lost 3 bases, with 19 bases spanning the gap. This chain's CDR3 is CASSLALQARSVYEQYF. The CDR3 DNA sequence: TGCGCCAGCAGCTTGGCCCTACAGGCCCGGTCGGTCTACGAGCAGTACTTC.

The gene calls are TRBV27 and TRBJ1-1, with D perhaps TRBD1 (5 bases). Germline CDR1 MNHEY, CDR2 SMNVEV (reference sequence). The CDR3 is made up of 14 amino acids. V shed 3 bases and J shed 1 base, with 9 bases lying between them. CDR3 in amino acids: CASSFQGWNTEAFF. The CDR3 nucleotides read TGTGCCAGCAGTTTTCAGGGCTGGAACACTGAAGCTTTCTTT.